The rows below give T cell receptor beta chains drawn from one sample of a study of blood T cells in healthy people across ages. TCRdb re-called the 5' RACE reads with MiXCR, one entry per CDR3 protein. The data contain hundreds of thousands of distinct CDR3 sequences, roughly 50% of them singletons. The specimen sequenced was blood. The receptor source for this set is a man between 60 and 75 years old in good health. Both conserved end residues are part of each CDR3. A D gene is named only where the DNA matches it firmly. Clone size is given for some rows only: seen once, a few or many times, or a class if the clone is expanded.

clone size: .; V gene: TRBV5-4; J gene: TRBJ2-7; D gene: TRBD2; CDR3 protein: CASSSAGRPYEQYF; CDR3 DNA: TGTGCCAGCAGCTCAGCGGGGCGGCCCTACGAGCAGTACTTC
clone size: once; V gene: TRBV4-2; J gene: TRBJ2-3; D gene: .; CDR3 protein: CASSQDRVVGSGDRTDTQYF; CDR3 DNA: TGTGCCAGCAGCCAAGATCGAGTCGTGGGGTCAGGGGACCGCACAGATACGCAGTATTTT
clone size: few; V gene: TRBV4-1; J gene: TRBJ2-5; D gene: .; CDR3 protein: CASSNPDSLPKETQYF; CDR3 DNA: TGCGCCAGCAGCAACCCTGATAGCCTGCCCAAAGAGACCCAGTACTTC
clone size: few; V gene: TRBV20-1; J gene: TRBJ1-1; D gene: .; CDR3 protein: CSAQAPNLVEAFF; CDR3 DNA: TGCAGTGCCCAGGCCCCGAACCTGGTAGAAGCTTTCTTT
clone size: few; V gene: TRBV9; J gene: TRBJ2-1; D gene: .; CDR3 protein: CASSVSGQNSYNEQFF; CDR3 DNA: TGTGCCAGCAGCGTTTCGGGGCAGAACTCCTACAATGAGCAGTTCTTC
clone size: .; V gene: TRBV5-1; J gene: TRBJ2-3; D gene: .; CDR3 protein: CATRDSPTDTQYF; CDR3 DNA: TGCGCCACCCGGGACTCTCCCACAGATACGCAGTATTTT
clone size: .; V gene: TRBV4-1; J gene: TRBJ2-3; D gene: TRBD1; CDR3 protein: CASSPGQGVADTQYF; CDR3 DNA: TGCGCCAGCAGCCCGGGACAGGGGGTGGCAGATACGCAGTATTTT
clone size: .; V gene: TRBV3-1; J gene: TRBJ2-3; D gene: TRBD2; CDR3 protein: CASSQGGGGAGDTQYF; CDR3 DNA: TGTGCCAGCAGCCAAGGGGGCGGGGGGGCCGGAGATACGCAGTATTTT
clone size: .; V gene: TRBV10-3; J gene: TRBJ1-2; D gene: .; CDR3 protein: CAIGESSQALHGYTF; CDR3 DNA: TGTGCCATCGGTGAGTCGAGCCAGGCCCTCCATGGCTACACCTTC
clone size: .; V gene: TRBV19; J gene: TRBJ1-5; D gene: TRBD1; CDR3 protein: CASSRGPGQGNQPQHF; CDR3 DNA: TGTGCCAGTAGTAGAGGCCCCGGACAGGGGAATCAGCCCCAGCATTTT
clone size: .; V gene: TRBV4-1; J gene: TRBJ2-5; D gene: .; CDR3 protein: CASSHVLRSLYNEQYF; CDR3 DNA: TGCGCCAGCAGCCACGTTCTGCGGTCCTTATACAATGAGCAGTACTTC